The 18 T cell receptor beta chains listed next were all sequenced from one sample in a study of cytomegalovirus exposure and HLA in healthy donors. Repertoires were generated with immunoSEQ multiplex PCR, while TCRdb's copy carries only in-frame clones and drops some. The sample contains some 50,000 clones, around 94% of which appear only once. Source material: PBMCs. The receptor set was obtained from a woman aged 18-35 years in good health and CMV-seropositive.

J is TRBJ1-2 and V is TRBV5-4; the match to TRBD1 covers 7 bases. The germline CDR1 and CDR2 sequences are SGHNT and YYREEE (reference sequence). Trimming took 1 base from V and 8 from J; bases not matched to a gene: 5. The length of the CDR3 is 13 residues. CDR3 coding DNA: TGTGCCAGCAGCTTGCAGGGGGGCCCGGGCTACACCTTC. The encoded protein is CASSLQGGPGYTF.

The chain carries TRBV5-1 and TRBJ2-7; D remains unclear. Trimming pared 0 bases from V and 4 bases from J, leaving 17 bases between. Per the germline V gene, CDR1 is SGHRS and CDR2 is YFSETQ. CDR3 length: 16 amino acids. The CDR3, as DNA: TGCGCCAGCAGCTTGGAGATGGGCCGCTCCCATTACGAGCAGTACTTC. This encodes CASSLEMGRSHYEQYF. The full variable domain, completed using reference TRBV5-1 and TRBJ2-7, is KAGVTQTPRYLIKTRGQQVTLSCSPISGHRSVSWYQQTPGQGLQFLFEYFSETQRNKGNFPGRFSGRQFSNSRSEMNVSTLELGDSALYLCASSLEMGRSHYEQYFGPGTRLTVT.

The J gene is TRBJ2-2, the V gene TRBV9; no reliable D call. Germline values: CDR1 SGDLS, CDR2 YYNGEE. The CDR3 totals 13 residues. V was cut by 0 bases and J by 6 bases, with 6 bases left in between. CDR3 nucleotides: TGTGCCAGCAGCGTAGTCCCCGCCGGGGAGCTGTTTTTT. It specifies CASSVVPAGELFF.

The rearrangement uses TRBV30 and TRBJ1-2; D call uncertain. Germline V CDR1 and CDR2: GTSNPN, SVGIG (reference sequence). Trimming shortened V by 0 bases and J by 3 bases, and 11 bases separated the two germline ends. CDR3 length: 14 amino acids. The CDR3 DNA reads TGTGCCTGGAGTGTCCGGGTTATGGACTATGGCTACACCTTC. This gives the protein CAWSVRVMDYGYTF.

The rearrangement joins TRBV5-1 to TRBJ2-3, with 13 bases matching TRBD2. Germline V gene sequence: CDR1 SGHRS, CDR2 YFSETQ. The CDR3 spans 20 residues. Losses at the gene ends were 8 bases for V and 1 base for J; bases not matched to a gene: 19. The CDR3 here is CASHPAPGQGLAGRTDTQYF. The CDR3 DNA reads as TGCGCCAGTCACCCGGCGCCGGGACAGGGACTAGCGGGACGCACAGATACGCAGTATTTT.

This chain uses TRBV28 with TRBJ1-2, with TRBD1 matching over 9 bases. Trimming at V came to 5 bases and at J to 4 bases, leaving 2 bases not matched to a gene. This CDR3 contains 13 residues. Per the germline V gene, CDR1 is MDHEN and CDR2 is SYDVKM. For the CDR3, the DNA is TGTGCCAGCAGTCCGACAGGGGGCTATGGCTACACCTTC. Translating it yields CASSPTGGYGYTF.

CDR3 nucleotides: TGCGCCAGCAGCATAACGGACAAGAACACTGAAGCTTTCTTT. As protein: CASSITDKNTEAFF. J is TRBJ1-1 and V is TRBV5-1; perhaps TRBD1 as D (5 bases). CDR3 size: 14 residues. The V end was cut by 4 bases, the J end by 1 base, with 11 bases between. Germline V gene sequence: CDR1 SGHRS, CDR2 YFSETQ.

This chain uses TRBV27 with TRBJ2-7, with TRBD2 as a possible D gene (6 bases). The length of the CDR3 is 13 residues. Germline loops: CDR1 MNHEY, CDR2 SMNVEV (reference sequence). V was trimmed by 8 bases and J by 2 bases, leaving 13 bases between them. DNA of the CDR3: TGTGCCAGCCGAAGGGACTTGCCCTACGAGCAGTACTTC. This encodes CASRRDLPYEQYF.

The V gene is TRBV14, the J gene TRBJ2-1; unclear D gene. CDR1 and CDR2 from the germline V gene are SGHDN and FVKESK. With 4 bases removed from V and 4 bases from J, the gap between germline ends came to 11 bases. CDR3 size: 14 residues. CDR3 residues: CASSPLLPYNEQFF. The CDR3 DNA reads as TGTGCCAGCAGCCCGCTACTCCCTTACAATGAGCAGTTCTTC. The full variable domain, with the rest looked up from reference TRBV14 and TRBJ2-1, is EAGVTQFPSHSVIEKGQTVTLRCDPISGHDNLYWYRRVMGKEIKFLLHFVKESKQDESGMPNNRFLAERTGGTYSTLKVQPAELEDSGVYFCASSPLLPYNEQFFGPGTRLTVL.

The chain recombines TRBV30 with TRBJ2-2, with TRBD1 as a possible D gene (7 bases). In germline, CDR1 is GTSNPN, CDR2 SVGIG (reference sequence). This CDR3 is 17 amino acids long. Trimming pared 4 bases from V and 4 bases from J, leaving 22 bases between. This CDR3 is CAWNGGQLTFGTGELFF. The CDR3 DNA sequence: TGTGCCTGGAACGGGGGACAGCTTACCTTTGGCACCGGGGAGCTGTTTTTT.

The chain joins TRBV6-4 to TRBJ2-2, with TRBD1 matching over 7 bases. This CDR3 has 14 amino acids. The germline V gene encodes CDR1 MRHNA and CDR2 SNTAGT. The V and J ends lost 4 bases and 7 bases, in that order; junction bases with no gene match: 6. CDR3 in amino acids: CASSGSGGNGELFF. The CDR3 region has the DNA TGTGCCAGCAGTGGATCAGGGGGAAACGGGGAGCTGTTTTTT.

The chain is built from TRBV9 and TRBJ2-1, with TRBD2 as a possible D gene (5 bases). V shed 4 bases and J shed 5 bases, with 16 bases lying between them. Germline CDR1 is SGDLS and CDR2 is YYNGEE. This CDR3 comprises 15 residues. The CDR3, as DNA: TGTGCCAGCAGCCGGACTCCCGAGACCAACAATGAGCAGTTCTTC. As protein: CASSRTPETNNEQFF. Combining the CDR3 with reference TRBV9 and TRBJ2-1 gives the whole variable domain DSGVTQTPKHLITATGQRVTLRCSPRSGDLSVYWYQQSLDQGLQFLIQYYNGEERAKGNILERFSAQQFPDLHSELNLSSLELGDSALYFCASSRTPETNNEQFFGPGTRLTVL.

This clone was detected only once. V gene TRBV30 combines with J gene TRBJ1-3; the match to TRBD1 covers 10 bases. This CDR3 spans 13 amino acids. The V segment lost 5 bases and the J segment 2 bases; nucleotides outside the gene matches: 0. CDR1 and CDR2 from the germline V gene are GTSNPN and SVGIG (reference sequence). In DNA form, the CDR3 reads TGTGCCTGGGGACAGGGGGCTGGAAACACCATATATTTT. As protein: CAWGQGAGNTIYF.

The chain uses TRBV5-6 and TRBJ2-5, with TRBD2 matching 10 bases. The germline CDR1 and CDR2 sequences are SGHDT and YYEEEE. J lost 6 bases, V lost 4 bases, and 9 bases had no gene match. This CDR3 has 15 residues. In DNA, the CDR3 is TGTGCCAGCAGCCGGACTAGCGGAGTCATGAAGACCCAGTACTTC. Its translation is CASSRTSGVMKTQYF. The complete variable domain, with remaining parts taken from reference TRBV5-6 and TRBJ2-5, reads DAGVTQSPTHLIKTRGQQVTLRCSPKSGHDTVSWYQQALGQGPQFIFQYYEEEERQRGNFPDRFSGHQFPNYSSELNVNALLLGDSALYLCASSRTSGVMKTQYFGPGTRLLVL.

This chain connects TRBV5-4 to TRBJ2-2; TRBD1 matches 8 bases. Per the germline V gene, CDR1 is SGHNT and CDR2 is YYREEE (reference sequence). Unmatched junction bases numbered 8, after V lost 4 bases and J lost 0 bases. The CDR3 has 17 amino acids. The DNA of the CDR3 is TGTGCCAGCAGCCGACCGGGACAGGCTTCGAACACCGGGGAGCTGTTTTTT. This sequence encodes CASSRPGQASNTGELFF.

J is TRBJ1-5 and V is TRBV27; a weak D match, TRBD1 (5 bases). The CDR3 loop spans 15 amino acids. Trimming removed 4 bases at V and 1 base at J, with 11 bases between. Germline V gene lookup returns CDR1 MNHEY and CDR2 SMNVEV (reference sequence). CDR3 loop: CASSSKTASNQPQHF. The CDR3 DNA reads TGTGCCAGCAGTTCCAAGACAGCGAGCAATCAGCCCCAGCATTTT.

J is TRBJ2-7 and V is TRBV5-1, with 7 positions matching TRBD2. The ends lost 0 bases at V and 2 bases at J; junction bases unmatched: 5. Germline V CDR1 and CDR2: SGHRS, YFSETQ. CDR3 length equals 15 residues. CDR3 in amino acids: CASSLAAGVAYEQYF. CDR3 coding DNA: TGCGCCAGCAGCTTGGCTGCGGGGGTGGCCTACGAGCAGTACTTC.

The chain joins TRBV5-4 to TRBJ1-1, with a possible D match to TRBD1 (5 bases). Germline CDR1 SGHNT, CDR2 YYREEE (reference sequence). V gave up 2 bases and J gave up 2 bases, with 19 bases separating them. The CDR3 has 17 residues. In DNA form, the CDR3 reads TGTGCCAGCAGCTTAGGGACTTTGGGGAGGGTTAACACTGAAGCTTTCTTT. Protein product: CASSLGTLGRVNTEAFF. The entire variable domain, with the rest obtained from reference TRBV5-4 and TRBJ1-1, is as follows: ETGVTQSPTHLIKTRGQQVTLRCSSQSGHNTVSWYQQALGQGPQFIFQYYREEENGRGNFPPRFSGLQFPNYSSELNVNALELDDSALYLCASSLGTLGRVNTEAFFGQGTRLTVV.